This T cell receptor (beta chain) was found in a study of T cell repertoires in cytomegalovirus infection. General study findings and limits: Summed frequency of shared TCR beta families picked out CMV carriers who also had the relevant HLA. It was HLA-C-restricted CMV-specific TCR beta clonotypes that dominated the response ex vivo.

This clonotype was seen a few times. Its target is not known. The CDR3 sequence is 12 residues long. V lost 4 bases and J 7 bases, leaving 8 bases between the germline ends. TCRdb recomputed calls from the reads with MiXCR, one row per CDR3 protein. The sample holds some 54,000 distinct CDR3 sequences; about 20% are singletons and the top ten take about four fifths. Material: CD8+ T cells from cultured PBMCs, obtained from culture after CMV antigen stimulation. This sequence was found in a human donor in good health (CMV status not recorded). Some clones in this sample may be carry-over from other donors' samples. The chain combines TRBV12-3 or TRBV12-4 with TRBJ2-1, with D tentatively TRBD1 (5 bases). CDR3 region: CASSWTFNEQFF. Written as DNA, the CDR3 is TGTGCCAGCAGTTGGACATTTAATGAGCAGTTCTTC.